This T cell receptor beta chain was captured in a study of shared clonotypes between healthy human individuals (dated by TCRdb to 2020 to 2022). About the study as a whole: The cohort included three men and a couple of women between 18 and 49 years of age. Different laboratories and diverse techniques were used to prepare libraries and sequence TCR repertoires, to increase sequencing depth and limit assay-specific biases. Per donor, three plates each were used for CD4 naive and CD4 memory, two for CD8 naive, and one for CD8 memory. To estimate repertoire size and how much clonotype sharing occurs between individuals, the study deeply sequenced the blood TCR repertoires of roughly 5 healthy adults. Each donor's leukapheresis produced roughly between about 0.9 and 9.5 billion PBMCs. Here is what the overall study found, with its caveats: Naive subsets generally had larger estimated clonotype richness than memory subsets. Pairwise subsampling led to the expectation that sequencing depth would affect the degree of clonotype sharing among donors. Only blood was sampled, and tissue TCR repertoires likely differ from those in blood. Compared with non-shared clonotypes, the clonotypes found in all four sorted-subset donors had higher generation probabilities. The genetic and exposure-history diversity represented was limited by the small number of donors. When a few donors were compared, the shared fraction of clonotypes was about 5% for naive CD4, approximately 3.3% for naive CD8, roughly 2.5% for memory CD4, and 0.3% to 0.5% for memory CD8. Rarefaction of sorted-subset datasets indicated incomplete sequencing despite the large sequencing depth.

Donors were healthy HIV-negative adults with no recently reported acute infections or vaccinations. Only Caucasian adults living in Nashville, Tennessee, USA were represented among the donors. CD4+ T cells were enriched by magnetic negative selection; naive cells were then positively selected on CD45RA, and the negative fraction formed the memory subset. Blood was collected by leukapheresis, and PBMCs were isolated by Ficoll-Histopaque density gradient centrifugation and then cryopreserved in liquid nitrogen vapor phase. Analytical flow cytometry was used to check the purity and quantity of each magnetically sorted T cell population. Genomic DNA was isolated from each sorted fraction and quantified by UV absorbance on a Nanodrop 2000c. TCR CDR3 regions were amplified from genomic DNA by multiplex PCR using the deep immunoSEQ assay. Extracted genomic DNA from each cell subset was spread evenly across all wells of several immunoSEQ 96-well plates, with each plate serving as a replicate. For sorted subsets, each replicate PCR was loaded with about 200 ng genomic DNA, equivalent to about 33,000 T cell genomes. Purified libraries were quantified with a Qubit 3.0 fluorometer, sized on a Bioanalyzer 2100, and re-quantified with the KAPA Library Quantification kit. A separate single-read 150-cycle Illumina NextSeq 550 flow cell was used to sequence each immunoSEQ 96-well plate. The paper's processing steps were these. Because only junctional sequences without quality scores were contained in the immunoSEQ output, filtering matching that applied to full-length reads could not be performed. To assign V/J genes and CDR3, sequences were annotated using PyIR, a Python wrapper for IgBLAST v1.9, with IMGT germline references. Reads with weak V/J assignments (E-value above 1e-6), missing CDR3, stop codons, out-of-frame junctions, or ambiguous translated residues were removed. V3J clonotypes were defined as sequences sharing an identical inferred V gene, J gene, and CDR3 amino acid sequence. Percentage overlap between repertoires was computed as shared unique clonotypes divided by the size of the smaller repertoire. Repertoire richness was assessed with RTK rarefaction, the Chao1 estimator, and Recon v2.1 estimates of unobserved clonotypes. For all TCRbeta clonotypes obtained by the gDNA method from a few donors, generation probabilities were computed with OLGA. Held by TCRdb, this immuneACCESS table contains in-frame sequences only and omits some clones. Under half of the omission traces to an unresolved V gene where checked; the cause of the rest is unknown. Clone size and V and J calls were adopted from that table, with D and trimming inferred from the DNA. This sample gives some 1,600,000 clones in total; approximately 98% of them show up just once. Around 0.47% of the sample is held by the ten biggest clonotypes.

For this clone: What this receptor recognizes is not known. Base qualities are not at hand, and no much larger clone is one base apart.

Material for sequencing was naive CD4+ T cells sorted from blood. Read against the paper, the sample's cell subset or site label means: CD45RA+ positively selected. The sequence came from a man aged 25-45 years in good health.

The CDR3 region has the sequence CASSVGLLAGVPEFF. The base sequence is TGTGCCAGCAGCGTAGGCCTCCTAGCGGGAGTACCCGAGTTCTTC. The V and J genes are TRBV9 and TRBJ2-1; 10 junctional bases match TRBD2. Inclusive of the bounding cysteine and phenylalanine, the CDR3 is 15 residues long. The CDR3 DNA has 45 bases and is translated from base 1. V lost 0 bases and J lost 14 bases, and the count of bases not matched to a germline gene is 11. CDR1 and CDR2 were assigned from the germline V gene as SGDLS and YYNGEE. With all but the CDR3 taken from the reference TRBV9 and TRBJ2-1 genes, the full variable domain is: DSGVTQTPKHLITATGQRVTLRCSPRSGDLSVYWYQQSLDQGLQFLIQYYNGEERAKGNILERFSAQQFPDLHSELNLSSLELGDSALYFCASSVGLLAGVPEFFGPGTRLTVL.